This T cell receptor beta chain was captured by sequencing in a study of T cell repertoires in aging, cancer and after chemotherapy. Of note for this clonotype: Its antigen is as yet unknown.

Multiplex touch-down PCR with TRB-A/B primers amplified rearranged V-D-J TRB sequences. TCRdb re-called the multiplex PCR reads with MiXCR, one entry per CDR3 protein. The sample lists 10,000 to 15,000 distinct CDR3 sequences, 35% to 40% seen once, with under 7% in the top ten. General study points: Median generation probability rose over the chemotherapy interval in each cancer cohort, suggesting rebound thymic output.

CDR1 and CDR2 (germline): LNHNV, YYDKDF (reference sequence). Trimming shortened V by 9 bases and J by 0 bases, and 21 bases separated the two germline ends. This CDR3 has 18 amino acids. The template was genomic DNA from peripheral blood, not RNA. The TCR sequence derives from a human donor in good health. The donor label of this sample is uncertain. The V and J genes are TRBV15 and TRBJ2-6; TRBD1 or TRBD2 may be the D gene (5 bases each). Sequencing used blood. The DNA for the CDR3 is TGTGCCACGACACGAGGGGCTCCTGCCTACTCTGGGGCCAACGTCCTGACTTTC. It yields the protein CATTRGAPAYSGANVLTF.